This T cell receptor (beta chain) appears in the sequencing data of a study of cytomegalovirus exposure and HLA in healthy donors. Study summary: From HLA-typed donors, an early data release held around 85 million unique TCRs.

This CDR3 has 16 amino acids. Germline loops: CDR1 PRHDT, CDR2 FYEKMQ (reference sequence). V gave up 6 bases and J gave up 1 base; unmatched junction bases: 7. With 60 Vbeta and 13 Jbeta primers, the PCR was carried out. Sequenced by immunoSEQ multiplex PCR; TCRdb stores in-frame clones only, minus some. The table includes roughly 180,000 clones, approximately 80% detected once. About this clone itself: What it binds is unknown.

Study findings and constraints: Data from an earlier analysis indicated that most TCR beta V segments were productive either about 87% or about 30% of the time.

V is TRBV13 and J is TRBJ2-2; 8 bases map to TRBD1. Sample: PBMCs. This clonotype was obtained from a boy between 2 and 15 years old in good health and CMV-seronegative. The CDR3 bases are TGTGCCAGCAGACCAAACAGGGGGGAGAACACCGGGGAGCTGTTTTTT. Translated: CASRPNRGENTGELFF. Filled out from reference TRBV13 and TRBJ2-2, the complete variable domain reads AAGVIQSPRHLIKEKRETATLKCYPIPRHDTVYWYQQGPGQDPQFLISFYEKMQSDKGSIPDRFSAQQFSDYHSELNMSSLELGDSALYFCASRPNRGENTGELFFGEGSRLTVL.